The T cell receptor (beta chain) described here comes from a study of blood T cells in healthy people across ages (dated by TCRdb to the mid-2010s). About the full investigation: In model experiments, template switching captured roughly one uniquely barcoded TCR beta cDNA molecule for every two T cells. Two additional independent replicas of 1 million unique cDNA reads from the same blood draw were analyzed for two donors (one aged 18 to 30 and one aged 80 or older). Using deep sequencing normalized with unique cDNA molecular identifiers, the study measured how TCR beta repertoire diversity changes with age. Four age groups were formed from the donors: young (average approximately 16 years), middle-aged (around 39), aged (around 68) and long-lived (less than 85). To avoid experimental bias, donors of different ages were randomly spread across the sequencing lanes.

The CDR3 covers 14 residues, taking in both the cysteine and the phenylalanine. Here the CDR3 DNA is all that survives: 42 bases in frame from base 1. Based on the germline V gene, the CDR1 and CDR2 sequences are MGHRA and YSYEKL. V is trimmed back by 1 base and J by 8 bases, and the junction contains 6 bases that no gene match accounts for. Libraries were built with 5' RACE. Sequenced on an Illumina HiSeq 2500. A second 7 to 11 cycle PCR used a sample-barcoded 5' primer and a J-beta primer mix. Each TCR beta cDNA molecule received a unique molecular identifier from a template-switch 5' adaptor carrying 12 random nucleotides. Each sample yielded at least 3 million CDR3-containing paired-end reads. First-strand cDNA synthesis was performed from all RNA using the Mint cDNA synthesis kit, with priming by a TRBC-specific oligonucleotide. Following uracil-DNA glycosylase treatment, a first 18-cycle PCR with universal primers M1SS and BC2_uni_R was performed on all cDNA. In the source study's methods: For normalization, 1 million high-quality reads were randomly selected from each sample, with every read carrying a distinct molecular identifier. Instead of being binned into consensus sequences, reads with shared molecular identifiers were discarded. MiTCR, with a Q25 quality threshold and the strictest error-elimination algorithm, was used for CDR3 identification, clonotype clustering and error correction. A nonparametric unseen species model with Euler transformation was used to estimate lower-bound total TCR beta diversity. TCRdb trimmed the raw reads at Q25, called clones with MiXCR and kept productive beta chains. Records with the same CDR3 protein are collapsed into one entry carrying the most frequent genes and DNA. The V and J calls and clone size are TCRdb's, not the authors'. This sample is represented by 600,000 or so distinct CDR3 sequences; around 48% of them were singletons. Clones ranked in the top ten supply roughly 24% of the sample.

Overall study results and their limits: As age increased, observed TCR beta diversity per million T cells dropped in a roughly linear way, and a significant reduction was already evident by age 40. Donor CMV infection status was unknown, potentially confounding age-related changes in expanded clonotypes. A strong correlation was found between observed TCR beta diversity and the percentage of naive T cells measured by flow cytometry. Estimates of total diversity from one million sequenced T cells were regarded as lower bounds and underestimates. The long-lived group showed more naive CD4+ T cells, fewer expanded clones and increased TCR diversity than the aged group, suggesting age selection. Because profiling used bulk unsorted PBMCs, naive and antigen-experienced compartments could not be compared conclusively.

Donors were a few dozen systemically healthy Caucasian individuals from Russia aged roughly 6 to 100 years. Approximately 9 milliliters of peripheral blood were collected from each donor into EDTA-treated Vacutainer tubes. Ficoll-Paque density-gradient centrifugation was used to isolate PBMCs, with at least 7 million obtained per sample. Total RNA was extracted from PBMCs with Trizol reagent, with at least 5 micrograms obtained per sample. For every donor, an aliquot of PBMCs went through flow cytometry to measure the percentages of naive CD45RAhigh/CD27high T cells. In its sample, this clonotype was seen many times. The clone's antigen remains unknown. No clone much larger than this one lies a single base away; base qualities are absent.

This clonotype originated in a man older than 75 in good health. The sequenced material came from blood. The chain is encoded by TRBV4-1 joined to TRBJ1-2, and 8 bases in between align with TRBD1. The DNA reads as follows: TGCGCCAGCAGCCAAGGGGACAGGCCTTGGGGCTACACCTTC. The resulting protein is CASSQGDRPWGYTF.